A single T cell receptor (beta chain) is shown here with its context. Its cognate antigen is unknown. Germline lookup yields CDR1 SGHDT and CDR2 YYEEEE. This CDR3 is 12 amino acids long. V was trimmed by 4 bases and J by 6 bases, leaving 10 bases between them. The sample is drawn from a study of post-analysis software for immune sequencing data. Findings of the study overall: Included in a set of roughly 5 TRBV segments more frequent in patients than controls were TRBV5-6, TRBV5-1 and TRBV20-1.

Carried by the TCR beta cDNA libraries were unique molecular identifiers. T cells numbering roughly 1 to 10 million gave rise to some 520,000 cDNA molecules. TCRdb re-called the PCR reads with MiXCR, one entry per CDR3 protein. The sample shows under 200,000 distinct CDR3 sequences, roughly 34% of them seen only once. The source is a girl between 10 and 17 years old with multiple sclerosis. The sequencing here drew on blood, taken after autologous hematopoietic stem cell transplantation. V is TRBV5-6 and J is TRBJ1-1, with D possibly matching TRBD1 (5 bases). CDR3 in DNA: TGTGCCAGCAGCCGGGGGGTGGCTGAAGCTTTCTTT. It specifies CASSRGVAEAFF.